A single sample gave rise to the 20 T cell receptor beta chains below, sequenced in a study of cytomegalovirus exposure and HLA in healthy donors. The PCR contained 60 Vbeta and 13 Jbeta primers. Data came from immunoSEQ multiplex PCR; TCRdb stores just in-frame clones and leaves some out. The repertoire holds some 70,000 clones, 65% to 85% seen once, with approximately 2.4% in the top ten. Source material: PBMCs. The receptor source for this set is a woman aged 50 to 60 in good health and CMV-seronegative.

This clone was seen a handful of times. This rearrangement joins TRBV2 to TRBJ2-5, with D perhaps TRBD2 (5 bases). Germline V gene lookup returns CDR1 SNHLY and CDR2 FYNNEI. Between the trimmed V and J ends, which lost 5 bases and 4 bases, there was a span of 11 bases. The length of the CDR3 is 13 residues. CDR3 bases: TGTGCCAGCAGTCCTGCCCGGGGAGAGACCCAGTACTTC. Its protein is CASSPARGETQYF.

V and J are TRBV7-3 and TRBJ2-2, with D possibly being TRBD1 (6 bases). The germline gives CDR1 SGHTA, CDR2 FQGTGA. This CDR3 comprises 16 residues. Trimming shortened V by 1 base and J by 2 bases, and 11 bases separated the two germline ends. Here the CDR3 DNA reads TGTGCCAGCAGCTTAATAGAACAGGGTAACACCGGGGAGCTGTTTTTT. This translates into CASSLIEQGNTGELFF. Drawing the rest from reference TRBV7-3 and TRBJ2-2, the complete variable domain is GAGVSQTPSNKVTEKGKYVELRCDPISGHTALYWYRQSLGQGPEFLIYFQGTGAADDSGLPNDRFFAVRPEGSVSTLKIQRTERGDSAVYLCASSLIEQGNTGELFFGEGSRLTVL.

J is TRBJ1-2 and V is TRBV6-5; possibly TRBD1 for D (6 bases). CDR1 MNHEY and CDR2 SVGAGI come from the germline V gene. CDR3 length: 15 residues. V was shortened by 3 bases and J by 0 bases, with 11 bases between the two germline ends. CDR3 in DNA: TGTGCCAGCAGTTATGACAGGCCCGCTAACTATGGCTACACCTTC. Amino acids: CASSYDRPANYGYTF.

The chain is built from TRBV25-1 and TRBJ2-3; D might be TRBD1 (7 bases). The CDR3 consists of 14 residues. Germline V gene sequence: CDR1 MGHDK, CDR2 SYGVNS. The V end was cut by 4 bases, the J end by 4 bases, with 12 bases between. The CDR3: CASSVQGGADTQYF. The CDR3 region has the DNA TGTGCCAGCAGTGTCCAGGGGGGAGCAGATACGCAGTATTTT. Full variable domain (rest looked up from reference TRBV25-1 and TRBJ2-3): EADIYQTPRYLVIGTGKKITLECSQTMGHDKMYWYQQDPGMELHLIHYSYGVNSTEKGDLSSESTVSRIRTEHFPLTLESARPSHTSQYLCASSVQGGADTQYFGPGTRLTVL.

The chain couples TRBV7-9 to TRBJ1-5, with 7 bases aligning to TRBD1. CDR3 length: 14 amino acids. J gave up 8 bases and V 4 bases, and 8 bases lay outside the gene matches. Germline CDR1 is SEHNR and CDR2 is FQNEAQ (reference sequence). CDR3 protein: CASSSGQVIEPQHF. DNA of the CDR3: TGTGCCAGCAGCTCCGGACAGGTTATTGAGCCCCAGCATTTT.

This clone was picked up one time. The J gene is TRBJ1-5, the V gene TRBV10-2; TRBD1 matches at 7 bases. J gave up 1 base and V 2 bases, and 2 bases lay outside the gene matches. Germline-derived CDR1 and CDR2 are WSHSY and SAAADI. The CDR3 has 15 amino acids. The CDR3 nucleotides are TGCGCCAGCAGTGAGGCGGGACAGAGCAATCAGCCCCAGCATTTT. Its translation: CASSEAGQSNQPQHF.

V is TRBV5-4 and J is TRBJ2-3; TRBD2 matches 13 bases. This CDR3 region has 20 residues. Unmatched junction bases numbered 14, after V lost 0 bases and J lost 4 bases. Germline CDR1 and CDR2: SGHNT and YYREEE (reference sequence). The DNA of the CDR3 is TGTGCCAGCAGCTTGGGTTCTCGACTAGCGGGGGGCGAGGTGGCAGATACGCAGTATTTT. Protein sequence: CASSLGSRLAGGEVADTQYF.

The CDR3 DNA reads TGCGCCAGCAGCTTGCAGGGGCAAGAGACCCAGTACTTC. Encoded protein: CASSLQGQETQYF. The chain has TRBV5-1 and TRBJ2-5; possibly TRBD1 for D (6 bases). Per the germline V gene, CDR1 is SGHRS and CDR2 is YFSETQ. Trimming took off 1 base at V and 2 bases at J, with 6 bases between the two ends. This CDR3 has 13 residues.

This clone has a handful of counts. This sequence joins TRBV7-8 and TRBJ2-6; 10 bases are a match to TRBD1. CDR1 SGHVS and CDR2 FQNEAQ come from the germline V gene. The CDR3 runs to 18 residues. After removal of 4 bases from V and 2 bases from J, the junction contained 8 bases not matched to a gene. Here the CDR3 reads CASSYTDRGLAGANVLTF. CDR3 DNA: TGTGCCAGCAGCTATACCGACAGGGGGCTGGCTGGGGCCAACGTCCTGACTTTC.

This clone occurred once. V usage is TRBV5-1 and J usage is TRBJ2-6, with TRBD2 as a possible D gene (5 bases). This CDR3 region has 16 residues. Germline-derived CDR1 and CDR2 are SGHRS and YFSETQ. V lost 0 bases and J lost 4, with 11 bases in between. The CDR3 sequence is CASSLDVGAGANVLTF. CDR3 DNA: TGCGCCAGCAGCTTGGATGTGGGAGCGGGGGCCAACGTCCTGACTTTC.

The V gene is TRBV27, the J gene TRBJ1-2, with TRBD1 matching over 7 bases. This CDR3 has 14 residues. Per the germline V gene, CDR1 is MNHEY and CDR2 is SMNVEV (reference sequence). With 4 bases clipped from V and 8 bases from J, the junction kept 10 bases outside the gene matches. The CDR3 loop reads CASSSKTGYWGYTF. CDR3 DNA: TGTGCCAGCAGTTCCAAGACAGGGTATTGGGGCTACACCTTC.

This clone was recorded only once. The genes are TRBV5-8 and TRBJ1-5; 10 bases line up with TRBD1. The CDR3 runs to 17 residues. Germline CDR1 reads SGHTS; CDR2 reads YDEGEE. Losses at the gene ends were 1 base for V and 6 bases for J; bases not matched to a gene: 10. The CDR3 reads CASSLFMGQGSGQPQHF. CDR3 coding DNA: TGTGCCAGCAGCTTGTTTATGGGACAGGGGTCGGGTCAGCCCCAGCATTTT.

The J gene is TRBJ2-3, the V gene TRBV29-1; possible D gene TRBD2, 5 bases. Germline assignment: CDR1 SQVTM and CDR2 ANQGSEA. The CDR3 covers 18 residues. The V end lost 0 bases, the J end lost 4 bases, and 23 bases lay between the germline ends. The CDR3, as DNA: TGCAGCGTTGAAGATCTAGGTGTTACGGAGGACGTCGCAGATACGCAGTATTTT. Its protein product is CSVEDLGVTEDVADTQYF.

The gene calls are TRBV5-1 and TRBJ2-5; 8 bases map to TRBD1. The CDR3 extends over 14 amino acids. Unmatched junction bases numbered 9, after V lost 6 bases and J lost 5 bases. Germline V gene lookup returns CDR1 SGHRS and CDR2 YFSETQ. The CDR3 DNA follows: TGCGCCAGCAACCTCGGACAGGGCAAGGAGACCCAGTACTTC. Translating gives CASNLGQGKETQYF.

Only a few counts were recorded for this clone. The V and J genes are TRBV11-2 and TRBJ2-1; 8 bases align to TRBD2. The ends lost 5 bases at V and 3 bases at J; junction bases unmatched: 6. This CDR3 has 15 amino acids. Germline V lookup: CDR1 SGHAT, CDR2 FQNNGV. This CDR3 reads CASSPGTRFYNEQFF. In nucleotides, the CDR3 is TGTGCCAGCAGCCCCGGGACTAGATTCTACAATGAGCAGTTCTTC.

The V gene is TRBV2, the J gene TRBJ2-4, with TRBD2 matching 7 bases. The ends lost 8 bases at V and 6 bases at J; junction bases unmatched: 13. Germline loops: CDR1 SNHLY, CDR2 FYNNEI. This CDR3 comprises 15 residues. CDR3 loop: CASGGTTQKGNIQYF. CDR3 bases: TGTGCCAGCGGCGGGACTACCCAAAAGGGAAACATTCAGTACTTC.

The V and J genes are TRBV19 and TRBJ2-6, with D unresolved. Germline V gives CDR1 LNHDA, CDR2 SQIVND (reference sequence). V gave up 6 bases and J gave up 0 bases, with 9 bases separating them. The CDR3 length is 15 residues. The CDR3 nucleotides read TGTGCCAGTAGCGCATCGGTCTCTGGGGCCAACGTCCTGACTTTC. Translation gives CASSASVSGANVLTF.

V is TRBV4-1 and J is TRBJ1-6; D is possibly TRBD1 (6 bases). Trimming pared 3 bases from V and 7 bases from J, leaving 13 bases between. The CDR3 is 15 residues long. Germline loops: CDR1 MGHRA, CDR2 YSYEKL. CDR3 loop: CASSQETGKNSPLHF. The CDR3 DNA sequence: TGCGCCAGCAGCCAGGAAACAGGGAAGAATTCACCCCTCCACTTT.

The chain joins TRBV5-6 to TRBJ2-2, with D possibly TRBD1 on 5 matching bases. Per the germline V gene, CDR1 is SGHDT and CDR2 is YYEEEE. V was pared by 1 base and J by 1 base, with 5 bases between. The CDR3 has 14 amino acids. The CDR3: CASSLQGNTGELFF. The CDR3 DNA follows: TGTGCCAGCAGCTTGCAGGGGAACACCGGGGAGCTGTTTTTT.

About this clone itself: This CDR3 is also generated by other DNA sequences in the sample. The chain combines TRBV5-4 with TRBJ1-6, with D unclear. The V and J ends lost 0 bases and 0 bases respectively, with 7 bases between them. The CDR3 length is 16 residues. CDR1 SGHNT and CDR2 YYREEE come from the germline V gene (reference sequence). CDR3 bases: TGTGCCAGCAGCTTGGGGTCGAGCTCCTATAATTCACCCCTCCACTTT. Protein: CASSLGSSSYNSPLHF.